This TCR beta chain was observed in a study of CD4 T cells in relation to SARS-CoV-2 and coronaviruses. Germline assignment: CDR1 SGHRS and CDR2 YFSETQ. The CDR3 consists of 15 residues. Trimming pared 2 bases from V and 2 bases from J, leaving 10 bases between. TCRdb's copy holds only in-frame clones and misses some; the assay was immunoSEQ multiplex PCR. Found here are 35,000 to 40,000 clones, roughly 90% of them singletons; the top ten hold less than 10%. Sequenced input: memory CD4+ T cells from PBMCs. J is TRBJ1-4 and V is TRBV5-1; D uncertain. The source of this sequence is an adult with COVID-19. Here the CDR3 DNA reads TGCGCCAGCAGCTTATGGGGAGAGACTAATGAAAAACTGTTTTTT. It is translated as CASSLWGETNEKLFF. The full variable domain, its missing parts supplied by reference TRBV5-1 and TRBJ1-4, is KAGVTQTPRYLIKTRGQQVTLSCSPISGHRSVSWYQQTPGQGLQFLFEYFSETQRNKGNFPGRFSGRQFSNSRSEMNVSTLELGDSALYLCASSLWGETNEKLFFGSGTQLSVL.